The subject of this entry is one T cell receptor (beta chain). This table comes from immunoSEQ multiplex PCR, and its TCRdb copy is limited to in-frame clones, with some not included. Here the sample spans about 72,000 clones, roughly nine tenths being singletons. The entry originates in a study of OX40 agonist ivuxolimab in advanced cancers. Study background: Cohort: more than 75% men, mean age around 60, aged about 20 to 80.

The CDR3 length is 14 residues. Germline CDR1 LNHNV, CDR2 YYDKDF (reference sequence). V was cut by 4 bases and J by 4 bases, with 13 bases left in between. This chain links TRBV15 with TRBJ2-5; the D gene is possibly TRBD2 (6 bases). The sample consisted of CD4+ or CD8+ T cells sorted from blood, taken in a trial of the OX40 agonist ivuxolimab. The sequence derives from an adult with an advanced solid tumor such as melanoma, head and neck, liver or kidney cancer. This chain's CDR3 is CATSTSRRAETQYF. The CDR3 coding sequence is TGTGCCACCAGCACCTCCCGGAGGGCAGAGACCCAGTACTTC.